These T cell receptor beta chains were read from a single sample in a study of sequential checkpoint blockade in melanoma. Sequenced by immunoSEQ multiplex PCR; TCRdb stores in-frame clones only, minus some. Of some 40,000 clones listed, over 75% are singletons. The sequenced sample was CD8+ T cells sorted from blood (inferred from file names), obtained from a patient given nivolumab and ipilimumab in sequence. Receptors originate from a human donor with melanoma. CDR3s include the opening cysteine and the closing phenylalanine or tryptophan. A D gene is named only where the DNA matches it firmly. Some rows mark clone size as missing; the rest say once, few, many or name a class of expanded clone.

CDR3 DNA,CDR3 protein,J gene,V gene,D gene,clone size
TGCGCCAGCAGCCGGGACAGGGGTTGGGAAAATGAGCAGTTCTTC,CASSRDRGWENEQFF,TRBJ2-1,TRBV5-1,TRBD1,NA
TGTGCCAGCTTGGCTACGCAGTATTTT,CASLATQYF,TRBJ2-3,TRBV5-8,NA,NA
TGTGCCAGCAGCCCAGGGACAGGGAACACCGGGGAGCTGTTTTTT,CASSPGTGNTGELFF,TRBJ2-2,TRBV9,TRBD1,once
TGTGCCAGCAGCCAAGGGGGGAGGGCGGCTTTCTTT,CASSQGGRAAFF,TRBJ1-1,TRBV14,NA,NA
TGTGCCAGCAGCGAGTATTCCGTGGCTGAGCAGTTCTTC,CASSEYSVAEQFF,TRBJ2-1,TRBV9,NA,NA
TGTGCCAGCAGCCCAGCTCTCGCGAGGGAGCAGTTCTTC,CASSPALAREQFF,TRBJ2-1,TRBV6-5,NA,once
TGTGCCACCAGCAGAGACAGCAATACAGGGGATAGCAATCAGCCCCAGCATTTT,CATSRDSNTGDSNQPQHF,TRBJ1-5,TRBV15,TRBD1,NA
TGTGCCAGCAGCCATAGCGGGAGAAACGAGCAGTACTTC,CASSHSGRNEQYF,TRBJ2-7,TRBV27,TRBD2,NA
TGCAGCGTTCTAGGACAGGGAAGGGAGACCCAGTACTTC,CSVLGQGRETQYF,TRBJ2-5,TRBV29-1,TRBD1,NA
TGCGCCAGCAGCTACGGGTCCAATCAGCCCCAGCATTTT,CASSYGSNQPQHF,TRBJ1-5,TRBV4-1,NA,NA
TGTGCCAGCAGCGTGCGACTGAGCTCTGGGGCCAACGTCCTGACTTTC,CASSVRLSSGANVLTF,TRBJ2-6,TRBV5-8,NA,NA
TGTGCCAGCAGCTCCTACCTAGCGCGAAATGAGCAGTTCTTC,CASSSYLARNEQFF,TRBJ2-1,TRBV5-4,NA,NA
TGTGCCAGCAGAGCGGGTCCTTACAATGAGCAGTTCTTC,CASRAGPYNEQFF,TRBJ2-1,TRBV27,NA,NA
TGTGCCAGCAGCCTAAAAAACCTGGGACAGGGGGCCTACGAGCAGTACTTC,CASSLKNLGQGAYEQYF,TRBJ2-7,TRBV7-9,TRBD1,NA
TGTGCCAGCAGTGTAGGGAGGGGAACTGAAGCTTTCTTT,CASSVGRGTEAFF,TRBJ1-1,TRBV6-4,NA,NA
TGCGCCAGCAGCCACCAGGGTAATAGCAATCAGCCCCAGCATTTT,CASSHQGNSNQPQHF,TRBJ1-5,TRBV4-3,NA,NA
TGTGCCAGCAGCCAAAGAAAGACAGGGGTTAGCAATCAGCCCCAGCATTTT,CASSQRKTGVSNQPQHF,TRBJ1-5,TRBV7-9,TRBD1,few
TGTGCCAGCAGTTCCCCATCGGGGAGGGGGAATGAGCAGTTCTTC,CASSSPSGRGNEQFF,TRBJ2-1,TRBV28,NA,NA
TGTGCCAGCAGCGTAGGGGGAGCGGGAGGGTACAATGAGCAGTTCTTC,CASSVGGAGGYNEQFF,TRBJ2-1,TRBV9,TRBD2,NA
TGTGCCAGCACCCCCGGGACTAGCGGGAGGAAGGACACCGGGGAGCTGTTTTTT,CASTPGTSGRKDTGELFF,TRBJ2-2,TRBV21-1,NA,NA
TGTGCCAGCAGCTTAGCTCTTACGGAGAACAATGAGCAGTTCTTC,CASSLALTENNEQFF,TRBJ2-1,TRBV7-9,NA,NA
TGTGCCAGCAGTTTATTTGGTCCTTCCCCCTACGAGCAGTACTTC,CASSLFGPSPYEQYF,TRBJ2-7,TRBV27,NA,NA
TGTGCCAGCAGCTTCTTTAGCACAGATACGCAGTATTTT,CASSFFSTDTQYF,TRBJ2-3,TRBV7-9,NA,NA
TGTGCCAGCAGCCGGAGGCAGGCCCAGGACGAGCAGTACTTC,CASSRRQAQDEQYF,TRBJ2-7,TRBV7-9,NA,NA
TGCAGCGCCCAGGGGTACACCGGGGAGCTGTTTTTT,CSAQGYTGELFF,TRBJ2-2,TRBV29-1,NA,NA
TGTGCCAGCCGATACCAAGCGGAAAGCTCCTACAATGAGCAGTTCTTC,CASRYQAESSYNEQFF,TRBJ2-1,TRBV27,NA,NA
TGTGCCACCAGCAACCAGGAGGGGCGCCTTTCGGAGACCCAGTACTTC,CATSNQEGRLSETQYF,TRBJ2-5,TRBV15,NA,NA
TGTGCCAGCAGCACCCCACAGTGGGACACTGAAGCTTTCTTT,CASSTPQWDTEAFF,TRBJ1-1,TRBV7-9,NA,NA
TGCGCCAGCAGTGAGTCGACCCAGGGAGCCAAAAACATTCAGTACTTC,CASSESTQGAKNIQYF,TRBJ2-4,TRBV10-1,NA,NA
TGTGCCAGCAGCGCAACGGGACTGGAAGAGACCCAGTACTTC,CASSATGLEETQYF,TRBJ2-5,TRBV9,NA,NA
TGTGCCAGCAGCCAAGATGAGGAGCGAGGCACCATATATTTT,CASSQDEERGTIYF,TRBJ1-3,TRBV4-2,NA,NA
TGCGCCAGCAGTTTCGGTATTACTAGCACAGATACGCAGTATTTT,CASSFGITSTDTQYF,TRBJ2-3,TRBV5-1,NA,NA
TGTGCCAGTACATTCCCCAGGGGTCATGGCTACACCTTC,CASTFPRGHGYTF,TRBJ1-2,TRBV19,NA,NA
TGTGCCAGCAGTGCGGTGGGAGAGACCCAGTACTTC,CASSAVGETQYF,TRBJ2-5,TRBV6-5,NA,NA
TGTGCCAGCAGCCGATACAGGGTTGTAGACACTGAAGCTTTCTTT,CASSRYRVVDTEAFF,TRBJ1-1,TRBV5-8,NA,NA
TGCGCCAGCAGCTTGTTCCCCCGACAGGGGCTGACAGATACGCAGTATTTT,CASSLFPRQGLTDTQYF,TRBJ2-3,TRBV5-1,TRBD1,NA
TGTGCCAGCAGCCTAACTAGCGGGGACCCTCGCGGATGGAATGAGCAGTTCTTC,CASSLTSGDPRGWNEQFF,TRBJ2-1,TRBV27,TRBD2,NA
TGTGCCAGCAGTTCTGGACTAGCGGGAGTAACAGATACGCAGTATTTT,CASSSGLAGVTDTQYF,TRBJ2-3,TRBV6-5,TRBD2,NA
TGTGCCAGTAGTCCAACAATGGGAGGTAATGAAAAACTGTTTTTT,CASSPTMGGNEKLFF,TRBJ1-4,TRBV19,NA,NA
TGTGCCAGCAGTTCGCTAGCGGGGAGACCAGATACGCAGTATTTT,CASSSLAGRPDTQYF,TRBJ2-3,TRBV4-2,TRBD2,NA
TGTGCCAGCAGCTTAATAGCGGGATTCCAAGAGACCCAGTACTTC,CASSLIAGFQETQYF,TRBJ2-5,TRBV5-4,TRBD2,NA
TGTGCCTGGAGTCTAGACGGGCGGGCTCAAGAGACCCAGTACTTC,CAWSLDGRAQETQYF,TRBJ2-5,TRBV30,NA,NA
TGTGCCAGCAGCCGTGGCAGAAACTCTGGAAACACCATATATTTT,CASSRGRNSGNTIYF,TRBJ1-3,TRBV11-2,NA,NA
TGTGCCAGCAGCTCCCCCGGGGTCGGAATCATGAACACTGAAGCTTTCTTT,CASSSPGVGIMNTEAFF,TRBJ1-1,TRBV7-3,NA,NA
TGTGCCAGTAGCTTGACTGAGGCCAATGAGCAGTTCTTC,CASSLTEANEQFF,TRBJ2-1,TRBV19,NA,NA
TGTGCCAGCAGTTTAGGGACAGGGCCCTACACCTTC,CASSLGTGPYTF,TRBJ1-2,TRBV27,TRBD1,NA
TGTGCCAGTAGTATGGTAAACAGCCCAGAGACCCAGTACTTC,CASSMVNSPETQYF,TRBJ2-5,TRBV19,NA,NA